Below, 16 T cell receptor beta chains from the same sample are listed, as sequenced in a study of shared clonotypes between healthy human individuals. Using immunoSEQ multiplex PCR, the repertoire was profiled, and TCRdb retains in-frame clones only, with some absent. The profile shows 550,000 to 700,000 clones, approximately 73% of them singletons. The sample was memory CD4+ T cells sorted from blood. Documented subset: CD45RA-negative fraction. These receptors were obtained from a young woman in good health.

This clone was seen a few times. The chain employs TRBV6-5 and TRBJ2-2; TRBD2 is a possible D gene (6 bases). The V and J ends lost 2 bases and 8 bases respectively, with 12 bases between them. CDR3 size: 14 residues. Germline assignment: CDR1 MNHEY and CDR2 SVGAGI. Written as DNA, the CDR3 is TGTGCCAGCAGTTACGGCGGGACTCCGGGGGAGCTGTTTTTT. Encoded protein: CASSYGGTPGELFF.

This clone has only a few counts. A far larger clone differs by one base, so this is likely a read error. Other DNA variants within this sample encode the same CDR3. The chain links TRBV5-1 to TRBJ2-1, with D perhaps matching TRBD2 (6 bases). The CDR3 is made up of 14 amino acids. Trimming removed 0 bases at V and 4 bases at J, with 8 bases between. The germline V gene has CDR1 SGHRS and CDR2 YFSETQ. CDR3 in amino acids: CASSLGDWYNEQFF. The CDR3 nucleotides are TGCGCCAGCAGCTTGGGGGACTGGTACAATGAGCAGTTCTTC.

The chain employs TRBV4-1 and TRBJ2-7, with 8 bases aligning to TRBD1. With V trimmed by 4 bases and J by 3 bases, 8 bases remained unmatched. The CDR3 totals 15 residues. The germline CDR1 and CDR2 sequences are MGHRA and YSYEKL. CDR3 nucleotides: TGCGCCAGCAGCCCTGATCCGACAGGGGACTACGAGCAGTACTTC. As protein: CASSPDPTGDYEQYF.

The V gene is TRBV6-1, the J gene TRBJ1-2; no clear D gene. Trimming shortened V by 2 bases and J by 4 bases, and 11 bases separated the two germline ends. This CDR3 region has 14 residues. Looked up from germline, CDR1 is MNHNS and CDR2 is SASEGT. Here the CDR3 reads CASSESSTSYGYTF. CDR3 nucleotides: TGTGCCAGCAGTGAATCGAGTACTTCCTATGGCTACACCTTC.

There are a few counts of this clone. The CDR3 spells CASSAGTGSTFF. The CDR3, as DNA: TGTGCCAGCAGCGCAGGGACAGGGAGTACTTTCTTT. The chain links TRBV7-9 to TRBJ1-1; 9 bases are a match to TRBD1. Germline V gene data show CDR1 as SEHNR and CDR2 as FQNEAQ (reference sequence). The CDR3 spans 12 residues. Germline trimming cut 5 bases from V and 12 bases from J; bases unmatched to any gene: 7.

As concerns this clone: This CDR3 is also generated by other DNA sequences in the sample. The rearrangement links TRBV5-1 to TRBJ2-3; no definite D call. Trimming pared 1 base from V and 6 bases from J, leaving 6 bases between. Germline values: CDR1 SGHRS, CDR2 YFSETQ. This CDR3 contains 12 residues. This chain's CDR3 is CASSLIADTQYF. CDR3 nucleotides: TGCGCCAGCAGCTTGATAGCCGATACGCAGTATTTT. Supplemented by reference TRBV5-1 and TRBJ2-3, the full variable domain reads KAGVTQTPRYLIKTRGQQVTLSCSPISGHRSVSWYQQTPGQGLQFLFEYFSETQRNKGNFPGRFSGRQFSNSRSEMNVSTLELGDSALYLCASSLIADTQYFGPGTRLTVL.

The chain links TRBV4-1 to TRBJ2-7, with 11 bases that match TRBD2. The length of the CDR3 is 14 residues. In germline, CDR1 is MGHRA, CDR2 YSYEKL. V lost 3 bases and J lost 7; bases outside the gene matches: 5. CDR3 region: CASSQAGTSGEQYF. CDR3 nucleotide sequence: TGCGCCAGCAGCCAGGCCGGGACTAGCGGTGAGCAGTACTTC.

J is TRBJ1-1 and V is TRBV5-1; 7 bases are shared with TRBD1. Germline values: CDR1 SGHRS, CDR2 YFSETQ. Trimming cost V 4 bases and J 4 bases; bases outside gene matches: 7. This CDR3 comprises 14 residues. For the CDR3, the DNA is TGCGCCAGCAGCCAAGGGGGCGTTGGCACTGAAGCTTTCTTT. It is translated as CASSQGGVGTEAFF.

The gene calls are TRBV15 and TRBJ2-5; TRBD2 agrees at 13 bases. V shed 0 bases, J shed 5 bases, and the junction held 3 bases outside the gene matches. CDR3 length: 16 residues. The germline V gene has CDR1 LNHNV and CDR2 YYDKDF (reference sequence). CDR3 loop: CATSRDRGLAGETQYF. In nucleotides, the CDR3 is TGTGCCACCAGCAGAGATCGGGGACTAGCGGGGGAGACCCAGTACTTC.

The chain carries TRBV6-4 and TRBJ2-3; TRBD1 matches 9 bases. This CDR3 spans 15 amino acids. The germline CDR1 and CDR2 sequences are MRHNA and SNTAGT. Unmatched junction bases numbered 8, after V lost 6 bases and J lost 4 bases. CDR3 amino acids: CASSAGTGFADTQYF. The CDR3 DNA follows: TGTGCCAGCAGCGCGGGGACAGGGTTCGCAGATACGCAGTATTTT.

This clone was recorded a few times. The rearrangement joins TRBV10-3 to TRBJ2-5, with D possibly being TRBD1 (5 bases). Gene TRBJ2-7 matches the end of the DNA better, so the J call may be wrong. This CDR3 has 13 amino acids. Germline V CDR1 and CDR2: ENHRY, SYGVKD. The CDR3 spells CAISVQGLYEQYF. CDR3 sequence (DNA): TGTGCCATCAGTGTCCAGGGCCTTTACGAGCAGTACTTC.

The rearrangement uses TRBV30 and TRBJ2-1, with D perhaps given as TRBD1 or TRBD2 (5 bases each). V lost 3 bases to trimming and J lost 6 bases, with 12 bases between them. Germline lookup yields CDR1 GTSNPN and CDR2 SVGIG (reference sequence). The CDR3 is 13 residues long. CDR3 coding DNA: TGTGCCTGGAGGCCGGGGCCGGGCAATGAGCAGTTCTTC. It translates to CAWRPGPGNEQFF.

The chain uses TRBV19 and TRBJ2-2; 10 nucleotides align to TRBD2. The CDR3 has 17 amino acids. V lost 5 bases and J lost 6; bases outside the gene matches: 12. Germline lookup yields CDR1 LNHDA and CDR2 SQIVND (reference sequence). CDR3 in amino acids: CASSSSPLAGAAGELFF. In nucleotides, the CDR3 is TGTGCCAGTAGTTCATCCCCTCTAGCGGGAGCCGCCGGGGAGCTGTTTTTT.

This chain connects TRBV19 to TRBJ1-1, with D possibly being TRBD1 (6 bases). Trimming took 5 bases from V and 5 from J, leaving 18 bases between them. Germline CDR1 LNHDA, CDR2 SQIVND (reference sequence). The CDR3 is made up of 15 amino acids. CDR3 protein: CASSPRQVARTEAFF. CDR3 DNA: TGTGCCAGTAGTCCCAGACAGGTTGCACGGACTGAAGCTTTCTTT.

The rearrangement joins TRBV19 to TRBJ1-2; 10 bases fit TRBD1. Trimming took 3 bases from V and 3 from J; bases not matched to a gene: 10. Germline CDR1 LNHDA, CDR2 SQIVND (reference sequence). This CDR3 is built from 17 residues. CDR3 DNA: TGTGCCAGTAGTATCCTGACAGGGGGCGCAGATTACTATGGCTACACCTTC. It codes for CASSILTGGADYYGYTF.

J is TRBJ1-4 and V is TRBV5-8, with TRBD1 as a possible D gene (6 bases). Germline V gene sequence: CDR1 SGHTS, CDR2 YDEGEE. The CDR3 covers 15 residues. V lost 3 bases to trimming and J lost 6 bases, with 15 bases between them. The CDR3 sequence is CASSSRTQGHEKLFF. The DNA for the CDR3 is TGTGCCAGCAGCTCCCGGACACAGGGCCATGAAAAACTGTTTTTT.